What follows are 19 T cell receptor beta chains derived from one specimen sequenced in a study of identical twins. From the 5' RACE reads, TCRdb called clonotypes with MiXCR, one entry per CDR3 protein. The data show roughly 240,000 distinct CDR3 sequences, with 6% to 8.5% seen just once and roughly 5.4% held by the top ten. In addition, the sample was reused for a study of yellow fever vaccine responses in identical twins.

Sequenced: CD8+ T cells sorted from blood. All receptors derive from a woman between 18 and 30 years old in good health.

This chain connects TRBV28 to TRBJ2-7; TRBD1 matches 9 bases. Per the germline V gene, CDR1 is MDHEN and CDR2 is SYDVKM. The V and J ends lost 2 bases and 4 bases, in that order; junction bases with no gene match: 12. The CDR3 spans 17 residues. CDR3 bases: TGTGCCAGCAGTTTAGGTGCCGGGACAGGGTGGGGATACGAGCAGTACTTC. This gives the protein CASSLGAGTGWGYEQYF.

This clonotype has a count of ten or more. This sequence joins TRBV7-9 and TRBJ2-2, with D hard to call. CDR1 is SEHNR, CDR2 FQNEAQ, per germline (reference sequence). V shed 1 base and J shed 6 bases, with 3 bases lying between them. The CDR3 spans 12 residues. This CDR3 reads CASSLVPGELFF. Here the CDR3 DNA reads TGTGCCAGCAGCTTAGTACCCGGGGAGCTGTTTTTT.

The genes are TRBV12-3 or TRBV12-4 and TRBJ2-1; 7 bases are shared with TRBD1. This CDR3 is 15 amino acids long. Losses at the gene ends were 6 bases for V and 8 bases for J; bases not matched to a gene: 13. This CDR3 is CASRSPGQPWDEQFF. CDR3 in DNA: TGTGCCAGCAGATCCCCGGGACAGCCTTGGGATGAGCAGTTCTTC.

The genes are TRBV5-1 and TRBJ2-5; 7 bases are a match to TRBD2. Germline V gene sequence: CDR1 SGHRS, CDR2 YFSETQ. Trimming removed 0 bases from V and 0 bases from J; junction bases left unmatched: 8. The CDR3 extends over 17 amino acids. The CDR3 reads CASSLGSGFPYQETQYF. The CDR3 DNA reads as TGCGCCAGCAGCTTGGGTAGCGGGTTCCCGTACCAAGAGACCCAGTACTTC.

The DNA of the CDR3 is TGTGCCACCAGCAGAGATGCAGCAGGGTACGAGCAGTACTTC. Its protein product is CATSRDAAGYEQYF. The rearrangement links TRBV15 to TRBJ2-7, with a weak D call TRBD1 (5 bases). Trimming removed 0 bases at V and 4 bases at J, with 10 bases between. Germline loops: CDR1 LNHNV, CDR2 YYDKDF (reference sequence). The CDR3 runs 14 residues.

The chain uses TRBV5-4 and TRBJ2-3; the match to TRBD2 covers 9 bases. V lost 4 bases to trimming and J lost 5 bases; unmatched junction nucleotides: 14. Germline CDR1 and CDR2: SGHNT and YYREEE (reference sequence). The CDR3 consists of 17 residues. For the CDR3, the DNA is TGTGCCAGCAGCAAACCAGTGAGCGGGGGGAGGGAAGATACGCAGTATTTT. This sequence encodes CASSKPVSGGREDTQYF.

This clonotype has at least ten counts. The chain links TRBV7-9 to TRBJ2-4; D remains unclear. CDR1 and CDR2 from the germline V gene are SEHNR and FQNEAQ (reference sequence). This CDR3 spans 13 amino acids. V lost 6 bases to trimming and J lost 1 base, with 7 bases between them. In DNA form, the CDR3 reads TGTGCCAGCAGTTTGTCCGCCAAAAACATTCAGTACTTC. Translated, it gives CASSLSAKNIQYF.

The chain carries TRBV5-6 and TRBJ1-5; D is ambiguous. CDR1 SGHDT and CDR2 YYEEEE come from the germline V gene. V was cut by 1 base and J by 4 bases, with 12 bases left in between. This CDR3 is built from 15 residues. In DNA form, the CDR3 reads TGTGCCAGCAGCTTGATGGCGACATCTAATCAGCCCCAGCATTTT. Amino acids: CASSLMATSNQPQHF.

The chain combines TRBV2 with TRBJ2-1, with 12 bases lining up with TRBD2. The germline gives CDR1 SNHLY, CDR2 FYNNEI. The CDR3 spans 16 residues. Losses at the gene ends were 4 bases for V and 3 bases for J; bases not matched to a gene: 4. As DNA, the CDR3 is TGTGCCAGCAGTGGACTAGCGGGAGAAGTCTACAATGAGCAGTTCTTC. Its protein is CASSGLAGEVYNEQFF.

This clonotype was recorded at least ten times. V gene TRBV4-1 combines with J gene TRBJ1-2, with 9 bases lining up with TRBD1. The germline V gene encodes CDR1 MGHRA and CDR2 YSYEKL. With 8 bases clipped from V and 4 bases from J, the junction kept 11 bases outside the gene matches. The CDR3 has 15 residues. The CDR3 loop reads CASSAERTGAYGYTF. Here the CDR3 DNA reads TGCGCCAGCTCCGCCGAGAGGACAGGGGCCTATGGCTACACCTTC.

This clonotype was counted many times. The CDR3 here is CSVHLGGDNEQFF. The CDR3 DNA sequence: TGCAGCGTTCACTTAGGGGGGGACAATGAGCAGTTCTTC. V gene TRBV29-1 combines with J gene TRBJ2-1; D possibly corresponds to TRBD2 (7 bases). The CDR3 has 13 amino acids. Germline CDR1 and CDR2: SQVTM and ANQGSEA. V was shortened by 5 bases and J by 5 bases, with 13 bases between the two germline ends.

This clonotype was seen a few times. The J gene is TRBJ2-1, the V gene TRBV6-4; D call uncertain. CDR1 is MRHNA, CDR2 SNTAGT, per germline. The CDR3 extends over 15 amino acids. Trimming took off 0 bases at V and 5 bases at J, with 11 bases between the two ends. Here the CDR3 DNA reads TGTGCCAGCAGTGACTCGATTGCCTTTAACAATGAGCAGTTCTTC. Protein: CASSDSIAFNNEQFF.

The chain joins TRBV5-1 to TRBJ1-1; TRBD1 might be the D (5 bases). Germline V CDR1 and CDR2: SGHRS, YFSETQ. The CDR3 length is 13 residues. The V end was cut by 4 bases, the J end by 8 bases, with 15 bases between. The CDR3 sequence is CASSPGTVTEAFF. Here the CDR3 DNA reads TGCGCCAGCAGCCCGGGGACGGTAACCGAAGCTTTCTTT.

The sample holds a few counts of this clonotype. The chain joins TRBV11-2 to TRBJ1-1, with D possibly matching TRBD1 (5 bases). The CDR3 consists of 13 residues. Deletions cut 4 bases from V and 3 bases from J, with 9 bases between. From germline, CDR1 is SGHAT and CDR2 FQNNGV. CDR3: CASSYKGYTEAFF. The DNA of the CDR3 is TGTGCCAGCAGCTATAAGGGGTACACTGAAGCTTTCTTT.

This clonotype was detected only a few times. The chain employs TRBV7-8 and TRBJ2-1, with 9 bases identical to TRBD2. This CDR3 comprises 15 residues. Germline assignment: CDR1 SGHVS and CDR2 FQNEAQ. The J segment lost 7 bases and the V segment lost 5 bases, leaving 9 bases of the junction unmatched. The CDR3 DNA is TGTGCCAGCAGCCTCCTTGCGGGGGGGGGGAATGAGCAGTTCTTC. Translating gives CASSLLAGGGNEQFF.

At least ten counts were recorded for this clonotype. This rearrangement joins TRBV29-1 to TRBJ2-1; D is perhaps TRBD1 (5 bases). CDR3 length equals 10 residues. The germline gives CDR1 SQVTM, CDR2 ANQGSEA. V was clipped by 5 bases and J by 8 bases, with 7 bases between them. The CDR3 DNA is TGCAGCGTTCGCAGGGATGAGCAGTTCTTC. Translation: CSVRRDEQFF.

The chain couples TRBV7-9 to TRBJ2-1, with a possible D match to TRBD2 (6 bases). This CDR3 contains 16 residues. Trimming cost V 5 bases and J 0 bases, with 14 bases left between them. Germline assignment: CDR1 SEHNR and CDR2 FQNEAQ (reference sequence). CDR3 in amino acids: CASSPRLGLSYNEQFF. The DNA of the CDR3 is TGTGCCAGCAGCCCACGACTAGGCCTCTCCTACAATGAGCAGTTCTTC.

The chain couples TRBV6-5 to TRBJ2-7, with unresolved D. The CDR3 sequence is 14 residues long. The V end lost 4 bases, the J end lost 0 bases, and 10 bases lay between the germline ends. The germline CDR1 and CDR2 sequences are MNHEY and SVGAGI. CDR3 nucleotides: TGTGCCAGCAGTTCAAGAGACGGCTCCTACGAGCAGTACTTC. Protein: CASSSRDGSYEQYF.

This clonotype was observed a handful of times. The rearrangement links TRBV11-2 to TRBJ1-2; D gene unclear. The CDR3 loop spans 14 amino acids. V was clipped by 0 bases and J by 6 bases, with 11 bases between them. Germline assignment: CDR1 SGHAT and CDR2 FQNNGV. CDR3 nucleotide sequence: TGTGCCAGCAGCTTAGAAATAGGGCATAATGGCTACACCTTC. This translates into CASSLEIGHNGYTF.